A selection of T cell receptor beta chains follows, all from one sample in a study of cytomegalovirus exposure and HLA in healthy donors. Sequencing was performed with immunoSEQ multiplex PCR; in TCRdb, only in-frame clones are kept and a portion is missing. The profile shows approximately 220,000 clones, less than 85% of them singletons. The sequenced sample was PBMCs. The receptors come from a man aged 18 to 30 in good health and CMV-seronegative. The CDR3 runs from the conserved cysteine through the conserved F or W. D genes are given only for firm matches. Clone size is not always given. Where it is, it says once, few, many or a class for expanded clones.

V,size,J,D,CDR3,DNA
TRBV2,-,TRBJ1-3,-,CASSDGQYGNTIYF,TGTGCCAGCAGTGATGGGCAGTACGGAAACACCATATATTTT
TRBV7-3,-,TRBJ1-2,TRBD1,CASSSDGTGTGGGYTF,TGTGCCAGCAGCTCGGACGGGACAGGGACGGGAGGGGGCTACACCTTC
TRBV27,few,TRBJ2-7,-,CASSLSYSEQMYF,TGTGCCAGCAGTTTAAGCTACTCGGAGCAGATGTACTTC
TRBV5-5,-,TRBJ1-1,TRBD1,CASSLTGTENTEAFF,TGTGCCAGCAGCTTGACCGGGACAGAGAACACTGAAGCTTTCTTT
TRBV5-1,once,TRBJ2-1,-,CASSLEASADEQFF,TGCGCCAGCAGCTTGGAGGCTAGCGCCGATGAGCAGTTCTTC
TRBV9,-,TRBJ1-1,-,CASSVGGRTEAFF,TGTGCCAGCAGCGTAGGAGGGCGGACTGAAGCTTTCTTT
TRBV10-3,-,TRBJ1-2,-,CAISDWGQSFGGYTF,TGTGCCATCAGTGACTGGGGACAATCGTTTGGGGGCTACACCTTC
TRBV21-1,-,TRBJ2-5,-,CASSKLGTSEGGETQYF,TGTGCCAGCAGCAAATTAGGGACTAGCGAAGGCGGGGAGACCCAGTACTTC
TRBV5-4,-,TRBJ2-7,TRBD1,CASSWDSLREQYF,TGTGCCAGCAGCTGGGACAGCCTTCGAGAGCAGTACTTC
TRBV6-5,-,TRBJ2-7,-,CASSTDSSYEQYF,TGTGCCAGCAGTACGGACAGCTCCTACGAGCAGTACTTC
TRBV10-3,-,TRBJ2-1,-,CAIRRDLYNEQFF,TGTGCCATCAGGCGGGACCTCTACAATGAGCAGTTCTTC
TRBV6-1,-,TRBJ2-5,TRBD1,CASSTIGTGFGTQYF,TGTGCCAGCAGTACCATCGGGACAGGGTTTGGGACCCAGTACTTC
TRBV6-5,-,TRBJ2-3,-,CASSYVRETDTQYF,TGTGCCAGCAGTTACGTGAGGGAAACAGATACGCAGTATTTT
TRBV6-5,once,TRBJ2-7,-,CASSTTGRGTYEQYF,TGTGCCAGCAGTACTACAGGGAGGGGGACCTACGAGCAGTACTTC
TRBV12-1,-,TRBJ2-2,-,CASSPGGFTGELFF,TGTGCCAGCTCTCCTGGCGGCTTCACCGGGGAGCTGTTTTTT
TRBV5-1,-,TRBJ2-1,-,CASSSGTQTYNEQFF,TGCGCCAGCAGCTCTGGGACTCAAACTTACAATGAGCAGTTCTTC
TRBV2,-,TRBJ2-1,-,CASSSATGYNEQFF,TGTGCCAGCAGTTCCGCGACTGGTTACAATGAGCAGTTCTTC
TRBV15,-,TRBJ1-5,-,CATSRDLIRGNNQPQHF,TGTGCCACCAGCAGAGATTTAATTCGGGGGAACAATCAGCCCCAGCATTTT
TRBV7-3,-,TRBJ2-1,-,CASSLSRDSKVIF,TGTGCCAGCAGCTTATCAAGGGACTCAAAGGTAATCTTC
TRBV15,-,TRBJ1-1,-,CATSRRQNTEAFF,TGTGCCACCAGCAGGAGACAGAACACTGAAGCTTTCTTT
TRBV6-1,few,TRBJ2-5,TRBD2,CASSESGRGETQYF,TGTGCCAGCAGTGAGTCAGGGAGGGGAGAGACCCAGTACTTC
TRBV27,-,TRBJ2-1,-,CASSFGKGSYNEQFF,TGTGCCAGCAGCTTCGGGAAAGGATCCTACAATGAGCAGTTCTTC
TRBV6-1,-,TRBJ1-5,-,CASSAGQLINNQPQHF,TGTGCCAGCAGTGCAGGACAGTTAATAAACAATCAGCCCCAGCATTTT
TRBV18,-,TRBJ2-2,-,CASSPQAAGELFF,TGTGCCAGCTCACCACAAGCTGCCGGGGAGCTGTTTTTT
TRBV5-6,-,TRBJ2-7,TRBD1,CASRSGGHEQYF,TGTGCCAGCAGATCAGGGGGCCACGAGCAGTACTTC
TRBV6-1,-,TRBJ1-2,TRBD1,CASSVGGAYGYTF,TGTGCCAGCAGTGTAGGGGGCGCTTATGGCTACACCTTC
TRBV27,-,TRBJ2-6,-,CASSYRRQAGSGANVLTF,TGTGCCAGCAGTTATAGGCGACAGGCAGGCTCTGGGGCCAACGTCCTGACTTTC
TRBV18,-,TRBJ1-4,TRBD1,CASSRAGQGVVEKLFF,TGTGCCAGCTCACGAGCCGGACAGGGGGTGGTTGAAAAACTGTTTTTT
TRBV19,once,TRBJ2-7,TRBD1,CASSPGQGGEQYF,TGTGCCAGTAGTCCGGGACAGGGAGGCGAGCAGTACTTC
TRBV18,-,TRBJ2-1,-,CASSPGGIEQFF,TGTGCCAGCTCACCAGGCGGGATTGAGCAGTTCTTC
TRBV6-1,-,TRBJ2-1,-,CASREGAGNEQFF,TGTGCCAGCAGAGAGGGGGCGGGGAATGAGCAGTTCTTC
TRBV12-5,-,TRBJ2-1,TRBD1,CASGLGQGDKNEQFF,TGTGCTAGTGGTTTAGGACAGGGGGATAAAAATGAGCAGTTCTTC
TRBV5-1,-,TRBJ2-7,TRBD2,CASSLASSGSFRVYEQYF,TGCGCCAGCAGCTTGGCCTCTAGCGGGAGTTTTAGGGTCTACGAGCAGTACTTC
TRBV5-4,few,TRBJ2-7,-,CASSNLSSYEQYF,TGTGCCAGCAGCAACCTAAGCTCCTACGAGCAGTACTTC
TRBV6-1,-,TRBJ1-5,-,CASSEDVYSNQPQHF,TGTGCCAGCAGTGAAGACGTCTATAGCAATCAGCCCCAGCATTTT
TRBV30,-,TRBJ1-5,-,CAWSFRGSGNQPQHF,TGTGCCTGGAGTTTTCGGGGGTCCGGCAATCAGCCCCAGCATTTT
TRBV19,-,TRBJ2-3,-,CASGDRLDTQYF,TGTGCCAGTGGAGATAGGTTGGATACGCAGTATTTT
TRBV28,-,TRBJ1-1,TRBD1,CASSSPGQGAHTEAFF,TGTGCCAGCAGTTCCCCGGGACAGGGGGCTCACACTGAAGCTTTCTTT
TRBV19,once,TRBJ2-6,TRBD1,CASTPQGQASSGANVLTF,TGTGCCAGTACCCCGCAGGGACAGGCAAGTTCTGGGGCCAACGTCCTGACTTTC
TRBV19,-,TRBJ2-1,-,CASTPGHRVGNEQFF,TGTGCCAGTACGCCGGGGCACAGGGTTGGTAATGAGCAGTTCTTC
TRBV5-1,-,TRBJ1-1,-,CASSRDGDMNTEAFF,TGCGCCAGCAGCCGGGATGGGGACATGAACACTGAAGCTTTCTTT
TRBV5-6,few,TRBJ1-1,-,CASSSGRDPEAFF,TGTGCCAGCAGCTCCGGCCGGGATCCTGAAGCTTTCTTT
TRBV7-9,-,TRBJ2-7,TRBD2,CASSATSGSPEQYF,TGTGCCAGCAGCGCTACTAGCGGGAGCCCCGAGCAGTACTTC
TRBV4-1,-,TRBJ2-6,-,CASSHLISGANVLTF,TGCGCCAGCAGCCATTTAATCTCTGGGGCCAACGTCCTGACTTTC
TRBV18,once,TRBJ1-2,-,CASSPGQGNYGYTF,TGTGCCAGCTCCCCCGGTCAGGGTAACTATGGCTACACCTTC
TRBV7-3,-,TRBJ2-2,-,CASSLMGGDTGELFF,TGTGCCAGCAGCTTAATGGGGGGAGACACCGGGGAGCTGTTTTTT
TRBV9,once,TRBJ2-7,-,CASSVGGATYEQYF,TGTGCCAGCAGCGTAGGCGGGGCTACCTACGAGCAGTACTTC
TRBV4-2,-,TRBJ1-2,-,CASSQDSAGLNYGYTF,TGTGCCAGCAGCCAAGATTCAGCAGGCTTAAACTATGGCTACACCTTC
TRBV5-4,once,TRBJ1-1,-,CASSLQGTMNTEAFF,TGTGCCAGCAGCTTGCAGGGGACCATGAACACTGAAGCTTTCTTT
TRBV6-1,-,TRBJ2-7,TRBD1,CASSDRTGDSYEQYF,TGTGCCAGCAGTGATCGGACAGGGGACTCCTACGAGCAGTACTTC
TRBV15,-,TRBJ2-3,-,CATSRINRRTSTDTQYF,TGTGCCACCAGCAGAATCAACAGGCGCACTAGCACAGATACGCAGTATTTT
TRBV5-1,-,TRBJ2-7,TRBD2,CASSLGLAGEQYF,TGCGCCAGCAGCTTGGGACTAGCAGGCGAGCAGTACTTC
TRBV5-1,-,TRBJ1-2,-,CASSLSAHLGGAGYTF,TGCGCCAGCAGCTTGTCGGCCCACCTCGGGGGGGCTGGCTACACCTTC
TRBV27,once,TRBJ2-7,-,CASGLLYEQYF,TGTGCCAGCGGACTTTTATACGAGCAGTACTTC